The source of this T cell receptor delta chain is a study of delta chains in infants with herpesvirus infections. Study observations and caveats: The public clonotype appeared only at the first post-infection time point and was absent in uninfected infants. No race- or environment-matched controls existed, and samples were few. Among about 17 CMV-infected infants, 4 showed the public Vdelta1 clonotype. Possibly, this public clonotype is present below detection in uninfected infants.

Trimming removed 1 base from V and 0 bases from J, with 36 bases in between. The CDR3 covers 24 residues. Germline-derived CDR1 and CDR2 are TSWWSYY and QGS. Reverse transcription of PBMC RNA used primers specific for the gamma and delta chains. TCRdb reprocessed the RT-PCR reads using CATT. The sample yields approximately 1,300 delta-chain clones, roughly 29% seen once. This clone was seen a handful of times. Its antigen is undetermined. The rearrangement uses TRDV1 and TRDJ1; no clear D gene. The TCR comes from a human donor who was a Ugandan infant, either HIV-exposed or HIV-unexposed (not recorded which). Sequenced material: peripheral blood, taken at time point 2 of longitudinal follow-up. The CDR3 loop is CALGEPSLDERAVWSLWDTDKLIF. CDR3 bases: TGTGCTCTTGGGGAACCTAGTTTGGACGAACGAGCTGTCTGGAGCCTGTGGGACACCGATAAACTCATCTTT.